The 9 T cell receptor beta chains below were found in one sample sequenced in a study of shared T cell receptors in the human thymus (dated by TCRdb to the early 2020s). The receptor library was made with the immunoSEQ multiplex PCR assay. TCRdb carries this immuneACCESS record with in-frame sequences only. Its versions omit some clonotypes, under half of them owing to an unresolved V gene in the studies checked, with the rest unexplained. Within this sample are 720,000 or so clones, with approximately 85% of them counted one time only. Jointly, the top ten make up more than 0.01% of the sample. In addition, the sample was reused for a study of human thymus T cells.

The source material was thymocytes. Receptors originate from a girl in the first two years of life with a congenital heart defect. Donor details come from another sample of the same person, matched by shared clones.

Only a few counts were recorded for this clone. CDR3 amino acids: CASSLGTGTRISNEQFF. CDR3 DNA sequence: TGTGCCAGCAGCTTGGGCACCGGGACTAGAATTTCCAATGAGCAGTTCTTC. The gene calls are TRBV5-4 and TRBJ2-1; 8 bases are shared with TRBD2. Trimming cost V 0 bases and J 6 bases; bases outside gene matches: 11. CDR1 and CDR2 from the germline V gene are SGHNT and YYREEE (reference sequence). This CDR3 has 17 residues.

The rearrangement joins TRBV6-1 to TRBJ1-1; TRBD1 might be the D (6 bases). Germline CDR1 and CDR2: MNHNS and SASEGT. Trimming shortened V by 2 bases and J by 2 bases, and 15 bases separated the two germline ends. The CDR3 is 16 amino acids. CDR3 sequence (DNA): TGTGCCAGCAGTGAATCCGGTGCAGGGGCTAACACTGAAGCTTTCTTT. This gives the protein CASSESGAGANTEAFF.

The gene calls are TRBV15 and TRBJ2-1; possibly TRBD1 for D (6 bases). Trimming removed 3 bases at V and 0 bases at J, with 15 bases between. The CDR3 has 17 amino acids. CDR1 is LNHNV, CDR2 YYDKDF, per germline (reference sequence). Written as DNA, the CDR3 is TGTGCCACCAGCAGTGTCCGAGGACAGAGCTCCTACAATGAGCAGTTCTTC. This encodes CATSSVRGQSSYNEQFF.

The CDR3 sequence: CASSLKGPGLARGQETQYF. DNA of the CDR3: TGTGCCAGCAGCTTAAAGGGGCCGGGACTAGCGAGGGGGCAAGAGACCCAGTACTTC. The V gene is TRBV7-4, the J gene TRBJ2-5; 10 bases are a match to TRBD2. CDR1 SGHVT and CDR2 SQSDAQ come from the germline V gene. The CDR3 is 19 residues long. J lost 2 bases, V lost 2 bases, and 14 bases had no gene match.

The chain joins TRBV10-3 to TRBJ2-4, with D perhaps TRBD1 (6 bases). V was clipped by 10 bases and J by 2 bases, with 9 bases between them. This CDR3 region has 12 residues. Per the germline V gene, CDR1 is ENHRY and CDR2 is SYGVKD. The CDR3 nucleotides read TGTGCCACTGGGACAACCAAAAACATTCAGTACTTC. Its protein is CATGTTKNIQYF.

This chain connects TRBV7-2 to TRBJ1-2, with D maybe TRBD1 (5 bases). This CDR3 region has 18 residues. The V end was cut by 2 bases, the J end by 6 bases, with 25 bases between. CDR1 and CDR2 (germline): SGHTA, FQGNSA. The CDR3 nucleotides read TGTGCCAGCAGCTTAAAAGTGGGGCCTATGGGGTGGGTTAATGGCTACACCTTC. The encoded protein is CASSLKVGPMGWVNGYTF.

The chain is built from TRBV10-3 and TRBJ1-1; TRBD1 agrees at 7 bases. This CDR3 spans 16 amino acids. The trim removed 2 bases at V and 0 bases at J, leaving 6 bases unmatched. CDR1 and CDR2 (germline): ENHRY, SYGVKD. The CDR3 DNA reads TGTGCCATCAGTGAGAGGACAGGTTTTATGAACACTGAAGCTTTCTTT. This encodes CAISERTGFMNTEAFF.

The chain is built from TRBV27 and TRBJ1-1; 8 bases fit TRBD1. J gave up 4 bases and V 5 bases, and 3 bases lay outside the gene matches. CDR3 size: 13 residues. Germline assignment: CDR1 MNHEY and CDR2 SMNVEV (reference sequence). CDR3: CASSRQGPTEAFF. For the CDR3, the DNA is TGTGCCAGCAGTCGACAGGGGCCCACTGAAGCTTTCTTT.

The chain couples TRBV19 to TRBJ2-6, with TRBD1 matching over 7 bases. J lost 4 bases, V lost 4 bases, and 4 bases had no gene match. CDR1 LNHDA and CDR2 SQIVND come from the germline V gene (reference sequence). This CDR3 region has 15 residues. This CDR3 reads CASSNQGVGANVLTF. The CDR3 nucleotides are TGTGCCAGTAGTAACCAGGGGGTCGGGGCCAACGTCCTGACTTTC.